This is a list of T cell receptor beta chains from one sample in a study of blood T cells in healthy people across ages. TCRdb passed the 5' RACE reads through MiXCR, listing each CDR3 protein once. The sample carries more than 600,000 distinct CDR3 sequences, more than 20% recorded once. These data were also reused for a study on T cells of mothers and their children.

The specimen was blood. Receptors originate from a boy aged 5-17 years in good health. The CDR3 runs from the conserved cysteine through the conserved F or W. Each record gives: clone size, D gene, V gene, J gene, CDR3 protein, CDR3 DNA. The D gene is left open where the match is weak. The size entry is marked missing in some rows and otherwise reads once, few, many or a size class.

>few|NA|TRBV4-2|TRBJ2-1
CASQAGDSYNEQFF
TGTGCCAGCCAAGCCGGAGACTCCTACAATGAGCAGTTCTTC
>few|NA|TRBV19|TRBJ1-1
CASSDWGAFF
TGTGCCAGTAGCGACTGGGGAGCTTTCTTT
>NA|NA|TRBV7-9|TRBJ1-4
CASSQGPGGETNEKLFF
TGTGCCAGCAGCCAAGGTCCGGGGGGAGAAACTAATGAAAAACTGTTTTTT
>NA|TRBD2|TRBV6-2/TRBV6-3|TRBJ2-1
CASRRTSGSYNEQFF
TGTGCCAGCAGAAGGACTAGCGGGAGTTACAATGAGCAGTTCTTC
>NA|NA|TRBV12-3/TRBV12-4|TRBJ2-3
CASSPAGANTQYF
TGTGCCAGCAGCCCAGCGGGTGCTAATACGCAGTATTTT
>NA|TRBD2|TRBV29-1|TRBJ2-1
CSAAGPSGFSYNEQFF
TGCAGCGCTGCGGGGCCTAGCGGCTTCTCCTACAATGAGCAGTTCTTC
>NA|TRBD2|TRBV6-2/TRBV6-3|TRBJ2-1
CASNPDPGLALSNEQFF
TGTGCCAGCAACCCGGACCCGGGACTAGCTTTAAGTAATGAGCAGTTCTTC
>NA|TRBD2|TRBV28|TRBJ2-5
CASLRRGETQYF
TGTGCCAGCCTCCGGCGGGGGGAGACCCAGTACTTC
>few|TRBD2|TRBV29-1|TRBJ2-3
CSVGLLTSGGTRDTQYF
TGCAGCGTTGGTCTTCTGACTAGCGGGGGGACGAGGGATACGCAGTATTTT
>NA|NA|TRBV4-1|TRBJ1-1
CASSQEGSGAEAFF
TGCGCCAGCAGCCAAGAGGGGTCCGGAGCCGAAGCTTTCTTT
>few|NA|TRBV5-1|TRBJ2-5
CASSLVAIPETQYF
TGCGCCAGCAGCTTGGTCGCCATCCCAGAGACCCAGTACTTC
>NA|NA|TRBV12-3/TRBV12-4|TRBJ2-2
CASSLRRTPNTGELFF
TGTGCCAGCAGTTTAAGGCGGACGCCGAACACCGGGGAGCTGTTTTTT
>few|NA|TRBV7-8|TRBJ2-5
CASSFDNMETQYF
TGTGCCAGCAGCTTTGACAATATGGAGACCCAGTACTTC
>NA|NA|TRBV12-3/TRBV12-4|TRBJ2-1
CASSLRAVSYNEQFF
TGTGCCAGCAGTTTAAGGGCGGTCTCCTACAATGAGCAGTTCTTC
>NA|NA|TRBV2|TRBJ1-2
CASGRVGGYTF
TGTGCCAGCGGGAGGGTCGGTGGCTACACCTTC
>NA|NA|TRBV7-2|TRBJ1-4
CASSLFGGAEKLFF
TGTGCCAGCAGCTTATTTGGAGGGGCTGAAAAACTGTTTTTT
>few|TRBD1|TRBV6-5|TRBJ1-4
CASSYLPGQGLEKLFF
TGTGCCAGCAGTTACTTACCGGGACAGGGGTTGGAAAAACTGTTTTTT
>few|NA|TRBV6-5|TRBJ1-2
CASSTRGANYGYTF
TGTGCCAGCAGTACCAGGGGAGCTAACTATGGCTACACCTTC
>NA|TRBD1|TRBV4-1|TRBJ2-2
CASSPLGDRGQAGELFF
TGCGCCAGCAGCCCGCTGGGCGACAGGGGACAGGCCGGGGAGCTGTTTTTT
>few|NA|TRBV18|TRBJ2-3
CASSIDGDTQYF
TGTGCCAGCTCCATTGACGGAGATACGCAGTATTTT
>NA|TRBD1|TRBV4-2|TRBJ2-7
CASSQDYGTDLYEQYF
TGTGCCAGCAGCCAAGATTATGGGACAGACCTCTACGAGCAGTACTTC
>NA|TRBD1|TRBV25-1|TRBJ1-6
CASRTTGEDSPLHF
TGTGCCAGTAGAACGACAGGGGAGGACTCACCCCTCCACTTT
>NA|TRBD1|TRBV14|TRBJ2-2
CASSRLPGQGAFAGELFF
TGTGCCAGCAGCCGCCTACCGGGACAGGGGGCTTTCGCCGGGGAGCTGTTTTTT
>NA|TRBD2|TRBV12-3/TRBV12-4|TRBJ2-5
CASSFTAGARYQETQYF
TGTGCCAGCAGTTTCACAGCGGGAGCGAGGTACCAAGAGACCCAGTACTTC
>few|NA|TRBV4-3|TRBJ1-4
CASSQDWAVGEKLFF
TGCGCCAGCAGCCAAGATTGGGCAGTAGGGGAAAAACTGTTTTTT
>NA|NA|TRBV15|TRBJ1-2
CATSRVGVEQGINYGYTF
TGTGCCACCAGCAGAGTCGGGGTGGAACAGGGAATAAACTATGGCTACACCTTC
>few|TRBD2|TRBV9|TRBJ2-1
CASSVGVAGGGNEQFF
TGTGCCAGCAGCGTAGGGGTAGCGGGAGGGGGTAATGAGCAGTTCTTC
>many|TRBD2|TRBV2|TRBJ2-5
CASRSRTSAGETQYF
TGTGCCAGCAGGAGCAGGACTAGCGCCGGGGAGACCCAGTACTTC
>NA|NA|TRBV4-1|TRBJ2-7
CASSQAVTGEQYF
TGCGCCAGCAGCCAAGCGGTGACGGGGGAGCAGTACTTC
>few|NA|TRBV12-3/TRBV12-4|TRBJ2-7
CASRAGQTLGEQYF
TGTGCCAGCAGGGCGGGACAGACCCTCGGGGAGCAGTACTTC
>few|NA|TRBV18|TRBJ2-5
CASSEQVQETQYF
TGTGCCAGCTCAGAGCAGGTTCAAGAGACCCAGTACTTC
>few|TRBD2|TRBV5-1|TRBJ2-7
CASGWLAGVPSYEQYF
TGCGCCAGCGGCTGGCTAGCGGGAGTTCCCTCCTACGAGCAGTACTTC
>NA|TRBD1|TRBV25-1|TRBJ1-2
CASSGVYGQGETYGYTF
TGTGCCAGCAGTGGAGTTTACGGACAGGGGGAGACCTATGGCTACACCTTC